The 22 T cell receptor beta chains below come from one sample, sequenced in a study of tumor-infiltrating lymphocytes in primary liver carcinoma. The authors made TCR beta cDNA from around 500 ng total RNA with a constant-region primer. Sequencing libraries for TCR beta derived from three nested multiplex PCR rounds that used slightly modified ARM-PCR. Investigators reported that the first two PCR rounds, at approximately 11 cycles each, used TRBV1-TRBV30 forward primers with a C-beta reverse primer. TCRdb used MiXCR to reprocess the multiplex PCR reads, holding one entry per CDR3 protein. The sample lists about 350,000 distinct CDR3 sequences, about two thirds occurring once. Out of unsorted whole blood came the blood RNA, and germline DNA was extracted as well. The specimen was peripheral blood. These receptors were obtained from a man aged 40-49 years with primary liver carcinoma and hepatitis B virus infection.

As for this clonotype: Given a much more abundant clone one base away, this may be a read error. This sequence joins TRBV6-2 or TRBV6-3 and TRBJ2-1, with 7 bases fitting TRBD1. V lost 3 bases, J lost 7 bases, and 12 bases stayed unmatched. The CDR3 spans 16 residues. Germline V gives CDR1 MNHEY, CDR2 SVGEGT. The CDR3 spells CASSYQGDGVWNEQFF. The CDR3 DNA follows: TGTGCCAGCAGTTATCAGGGGGACGGGGTGTGGAATGAGCAGTTCTTC.

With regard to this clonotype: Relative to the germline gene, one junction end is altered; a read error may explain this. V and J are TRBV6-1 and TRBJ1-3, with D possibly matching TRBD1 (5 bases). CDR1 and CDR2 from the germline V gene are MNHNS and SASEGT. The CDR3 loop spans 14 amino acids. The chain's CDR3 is CTSSYRDLGNTIYF. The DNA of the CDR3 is TGTACCAGCAGTTACCGGGACCTTGGAAACACCATATATTTT.

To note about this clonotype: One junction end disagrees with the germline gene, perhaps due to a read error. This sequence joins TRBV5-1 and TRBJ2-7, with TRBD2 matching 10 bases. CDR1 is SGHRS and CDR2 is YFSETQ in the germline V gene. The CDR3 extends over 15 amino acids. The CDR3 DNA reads TGCGCCAGCAGGCCACTAGCGGGGTACTCCTACAAGCAGTACTTC. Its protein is CASRPLAGYSYKQYF.

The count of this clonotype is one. The DNA for the CDR3 is TGTGCCAGCAGCGCGACAGGGTATGCCACTGAAGCTTTCTTT. Its protein is CASSATGYATEAFF. The V gene is TRBV5-6, the J gene TRBJ1-1; the match to TRBD1 covers 7 bases. V dropped 4 bases and J dropped 4; count of bases not matched to a gene: 7. The CDR3 runs 14 residues. Germline CDR1 reads SGHDT; CDR2 reads YYEEEE.

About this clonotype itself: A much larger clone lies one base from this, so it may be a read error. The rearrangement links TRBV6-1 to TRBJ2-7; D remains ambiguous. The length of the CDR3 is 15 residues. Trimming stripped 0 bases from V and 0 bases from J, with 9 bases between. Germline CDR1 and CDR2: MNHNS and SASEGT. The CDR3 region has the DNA TGTGCCAGCAGTGAAGCGGGTTGTAGCTCCTACGAGCAGTACTTC. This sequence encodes CASSEAGCSSYEQYF.

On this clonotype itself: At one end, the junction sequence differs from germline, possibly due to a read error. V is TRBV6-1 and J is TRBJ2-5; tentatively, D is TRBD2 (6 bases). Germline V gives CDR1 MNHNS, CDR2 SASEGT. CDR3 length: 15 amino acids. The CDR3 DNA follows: TGTGCCAGCACTTCCCGGGGGACGGGCCAAGAGACCCACTACTTC. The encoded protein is CASTSRGTGQETHYF.

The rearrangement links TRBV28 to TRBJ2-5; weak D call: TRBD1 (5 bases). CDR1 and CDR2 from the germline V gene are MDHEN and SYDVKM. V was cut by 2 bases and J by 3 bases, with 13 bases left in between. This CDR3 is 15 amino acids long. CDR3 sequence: CASSLDPGNEETQYF. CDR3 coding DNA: TGTGCCAGCAGTTTAGATCCAGGGAACGAAGAGACCCAGTACTTC.

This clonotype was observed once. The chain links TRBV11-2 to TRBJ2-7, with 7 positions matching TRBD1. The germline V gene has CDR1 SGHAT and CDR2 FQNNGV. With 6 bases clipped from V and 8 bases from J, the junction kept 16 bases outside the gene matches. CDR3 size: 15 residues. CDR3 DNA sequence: TGTGCCAGCAGATTAACCCCCCGGACAGGAGACCAGCAGTACTTC. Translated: CASRLTPRTGDQQYF.

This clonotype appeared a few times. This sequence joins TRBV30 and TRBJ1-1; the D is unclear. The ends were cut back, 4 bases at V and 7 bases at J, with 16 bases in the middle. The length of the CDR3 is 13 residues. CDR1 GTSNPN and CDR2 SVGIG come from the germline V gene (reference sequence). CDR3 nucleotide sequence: TGTGCCTGGACCCTCCGGAGCCTGGGTGAAGCTTTCTTT. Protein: CAWTLRSLGEAFF.

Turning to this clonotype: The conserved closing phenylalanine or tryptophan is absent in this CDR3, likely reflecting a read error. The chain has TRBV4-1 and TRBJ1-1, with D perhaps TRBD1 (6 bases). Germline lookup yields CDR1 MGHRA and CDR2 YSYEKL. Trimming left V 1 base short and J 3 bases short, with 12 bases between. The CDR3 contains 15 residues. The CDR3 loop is CASSQGRTVHTEAFL. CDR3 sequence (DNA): TGCGCCAGCAGCCAAGGTAGGACAGTTCACACTGAAGCTTTCTTA.

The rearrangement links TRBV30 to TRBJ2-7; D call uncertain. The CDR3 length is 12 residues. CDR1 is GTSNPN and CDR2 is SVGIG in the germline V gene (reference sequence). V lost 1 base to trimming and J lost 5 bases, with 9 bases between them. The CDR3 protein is CAWSATLNEQYF. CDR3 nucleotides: TGTGCCTGGAGTGCTACCCTCAACGAGCAGTACTTC. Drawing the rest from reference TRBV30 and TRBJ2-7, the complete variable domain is SQTIHQWPATLVQPVGSPLSLECTVEGTSNPNLYWYRQAAGRGLQLLFYSVGIGQISSEVPQNLSASRPQDRQFILSSKKLLLSDSGFYLCAWSATLNEQYFGPGTRLTVT.

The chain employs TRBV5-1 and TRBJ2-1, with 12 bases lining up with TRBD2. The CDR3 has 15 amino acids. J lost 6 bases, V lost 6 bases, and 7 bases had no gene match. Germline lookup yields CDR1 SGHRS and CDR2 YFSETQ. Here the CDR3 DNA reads TGCGCCAGCACATTACCGGGACTAGCGGGCAATGAGCAGTTCTTC. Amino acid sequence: CASTLPGLAGNEQFF.

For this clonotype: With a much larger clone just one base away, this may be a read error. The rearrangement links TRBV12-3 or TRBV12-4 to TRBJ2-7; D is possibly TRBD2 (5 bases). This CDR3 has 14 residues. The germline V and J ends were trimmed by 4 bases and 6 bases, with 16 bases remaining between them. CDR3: CASSSLEGTGEQYF. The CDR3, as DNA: TGTGCCAGCAGTTCGTTAGAGGGAACGGGCGAGCAGTACTTC.

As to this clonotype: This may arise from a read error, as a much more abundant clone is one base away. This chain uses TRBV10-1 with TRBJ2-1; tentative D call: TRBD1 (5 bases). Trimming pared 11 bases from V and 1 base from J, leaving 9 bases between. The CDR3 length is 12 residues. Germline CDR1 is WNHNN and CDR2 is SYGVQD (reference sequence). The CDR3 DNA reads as TGCGCCGGTGGACAATCCTACAATGAGCAGTTCTTC. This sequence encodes CAGGQSYNEQFF.

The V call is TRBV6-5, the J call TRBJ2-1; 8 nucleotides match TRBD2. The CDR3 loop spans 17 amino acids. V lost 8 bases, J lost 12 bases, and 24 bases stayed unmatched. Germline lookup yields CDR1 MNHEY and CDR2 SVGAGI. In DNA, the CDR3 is TGTGCCAGCGGCGTATGGTGGCGCAGCGGGAGTGGGGATGGGCAGTTCTTC. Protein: CASGVWWRSGSGDGQFF.

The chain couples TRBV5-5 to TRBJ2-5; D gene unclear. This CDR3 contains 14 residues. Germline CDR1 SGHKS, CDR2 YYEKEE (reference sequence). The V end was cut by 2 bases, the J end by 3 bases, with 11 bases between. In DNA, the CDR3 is TGTGCCAGCAGCTTATTAGGCCGGGAAGAGACCCAGTACTTC. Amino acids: CASSLLGREETQYF.

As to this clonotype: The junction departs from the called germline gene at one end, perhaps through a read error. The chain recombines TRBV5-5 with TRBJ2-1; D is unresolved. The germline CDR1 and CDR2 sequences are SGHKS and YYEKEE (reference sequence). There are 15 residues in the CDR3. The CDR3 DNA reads TGTGCCGGCAGCTTGGTTCACGGAAGGTACAATGAGCAGTTCTTC. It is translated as CAGSLVHGRYNEQFF. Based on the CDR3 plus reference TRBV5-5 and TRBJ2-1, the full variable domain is DAGVTQSPTHLIKTRGQQVTLRCSPISGHKSVSWYQQVLGQGPQFIFQYYEKEERGRGNFPDRFSARQFPNYSSELNVNALLLGDSALYLCAGSLVHGRYNEQFFGPGTRLTVL.

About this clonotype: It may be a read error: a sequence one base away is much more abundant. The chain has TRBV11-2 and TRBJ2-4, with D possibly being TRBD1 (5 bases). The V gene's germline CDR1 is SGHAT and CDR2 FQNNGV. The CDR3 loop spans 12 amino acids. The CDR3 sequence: CVSSLGANIQYF. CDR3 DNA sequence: TGTGTCAGCAGCTTAGGGGCCAACATTCAGTACTTC.

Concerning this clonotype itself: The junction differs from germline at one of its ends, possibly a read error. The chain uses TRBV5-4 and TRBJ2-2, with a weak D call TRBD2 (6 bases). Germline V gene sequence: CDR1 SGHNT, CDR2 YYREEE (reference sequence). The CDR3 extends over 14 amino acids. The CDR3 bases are TGTGCCGGCAGCTGGGGCGGGGTCACCGGGGAGCTGTTTTTT. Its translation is CAGSWGGVTGELFF.

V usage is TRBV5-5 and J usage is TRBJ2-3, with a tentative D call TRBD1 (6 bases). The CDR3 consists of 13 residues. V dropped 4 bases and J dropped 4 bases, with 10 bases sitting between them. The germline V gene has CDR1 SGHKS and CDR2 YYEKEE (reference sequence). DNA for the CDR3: TGTGCCAGCAGCCCGTCAGGGGCAGATACGCAGTATTTT. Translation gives CASSPSGADTQYF.

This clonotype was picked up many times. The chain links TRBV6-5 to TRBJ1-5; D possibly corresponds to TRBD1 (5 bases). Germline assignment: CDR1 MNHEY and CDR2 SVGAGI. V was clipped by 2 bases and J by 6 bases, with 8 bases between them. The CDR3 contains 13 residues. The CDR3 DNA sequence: TGTGCCAGCAGTTACGGGGGGAGTCAGCCCCAGCATTTT. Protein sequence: CASSYGGSQPQHF.

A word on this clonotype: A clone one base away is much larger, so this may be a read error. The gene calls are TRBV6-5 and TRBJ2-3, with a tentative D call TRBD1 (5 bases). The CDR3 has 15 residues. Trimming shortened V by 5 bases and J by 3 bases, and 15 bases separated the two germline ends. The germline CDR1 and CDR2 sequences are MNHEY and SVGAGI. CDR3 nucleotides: TGTGCCAGCAGTCCGGACATTAACCCGACAGATACGCAGTATTTT. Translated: CASSPDINPTDTQYF.